One and the same sample provided the 29 T cell receptor beta chains below, sequenced in a study of CD8 T cells in Susac syndrome. Reverse transcription of 0.5 to 1 ug RNA was performed with random hexamers. TCRdb recomputed calls from the immunoSEQ multiplex PCR reads with MiXCR, one row per CDR3 protein. The table records roughly 80,000 distinct CDR3 sequences, roughly 94% of them present only once. The specimen was CD8+ T cells from PBMCs. Receptors were obtained from a human donor with Susac syndrome.

This rearrangement joins TRBV7-6 to TRBJ2-5; 8 bases match TRBD1. The germline V gene has CDR1 SGHVS and CDR2 FNYEAQ. The CDR3 has 14 amino acids. The junction had 4 bases not matched to a gene; V was cut back by 2 bases and J by 5 bases. The chain's CDR3 is CASSLRGQGETQYF. CDR3 nucleotides: TGTGCCAGCAGCTTACGAGGACAGGGCGAGACCCAGTACTTC.

This sequence joins TRBV7-9 and TRBJ2-5; TRBD2 agrees at 13 bases. There are 16 residues in the CDR3. The germline CDR1 and CDR2 sequences are SEHNR and FQNEAQ (reference sequence). V shed 5 bases, J shed 1 base, and the junction held 4 bases outside the gene matches. CDR3 nucleotide sequence: TGTGCCAGCAGCCCCCGGACTAGCGGGGGCCAAGAGACCCAGTACTTC. It encodes CASSPRTSGGQETQYF.

This clonotype was seen just once. The J gene is TRBJ1-3, the V gene TRBV9; D unclear. The CDR3 sequence is 15 residues long. V lost 2 bases to trimming and J lost 2 bases, with 11 bases between them. Germline loops: CDR1 SGDLS, CDR2 YYNGEE. CDR3 loop: CASSVETGTGNTIYF. DNA of the CDR3: TGTGCCAGCAGCGTGGAGACGGGGACTGGAAACACCATATATTTT.

The V and J genes are TRBV9 and TRBJ2-7, with D tentatively TRBD1 (6 bases). V was shortened by 4 bases and J by 7 bases, with 21 bases between the two germline ends. This CDR3 region has 15 residues. The V gene's germline CDR1 is SGDLS and CDR2 YYNGEE. The CDR3 nucleotides read TGTGCCAGCAGCCCCGACGGGCAGGGGATGGGGGAGCAGTACTTC. Amino acids: CASSPDGQGMGEQYF.

This chain joins TRBV20-1 and TRBJ2-3; TRBD1 might be the D (5 bases). CDR1 and CDR2 from the germline V gene are DFQATT and SNEGSKA (reference sequence). Trimming left V 6 bases short and J 5 bases short, with 12 bases between. This CDR3 is 12 amino acids long. CDR3 loop: CSAPTGEDTQYF. CDR3 nucleotide sequence: TGCAGTGCGCCTACAGGAGAAGATACGCAGTATTTT.

In this sample, this clonotype turned up once. This CDR3 is CASSLGGTRPQYF. The DNA for the CDR3 is TGCGCCAGCAGCTTGGGCGGGACCCGTCCGCAGTACTTC. The gene calls are TRBV5-1 and TRBJ2-7; D might be TRBD2 (6 bases). V was clipped by 0 bases and J by 9 bases, with 13 bases between them. This CDR3 has 13 amino acids. CDR1 is SGHRS, CDR2 YFSETQ, per germline.

The chain is built from TRBV3-1 and TRBJ2-7; unclear D gene. The CDR3 spans 13 residues. The germline gives CDR1 LGHDT, CDR2 YNNKEL (reference sequence). Trimming shortened V by 3 bases and J by 7 bases, and 13 bases separated the two germline ends. This CDR3 is CASSHLQGPEQYF. CDR3 nucleotides: TGTGCCAGCAGCCACCTACAAGGTCCGGAGCAGTACTTC.

The chain employs TRBV6-5 and TRBJ2-1, with a tentative D call TRBD2 (6 bases). There are 16 residues in the CDR3. The germline V and J ends were trimmed by 0 bases and 5 bases, with 14 bases remaining between them. Germline CDR1 MNHEY, CDR2 SVGAGI. The CDR3 region is CASSYSTSSDHNEQFF. The DNA of the CDR3 is TGTGCCAGCAGTTACTCTACTAGCTCCGACCACAATGAGCAGTTCTTC.

This sequence joins TRBV4-1 and TRBJ2-3, with no clear D. V gave up 1 base and J gave up 6 bases, with 11 bases separating them. Germline CDR1 and CDR2: MGHRA and YSYEKL. The CDR3 extends over 14 amino acids. The chain's CDR3 is CASSQASFPDTQYF. Here the CDR3 DNA reads TGCGCCAGCAGCCAAGCGTCCTTCCCGGATACGCAGTATTTT.

The V and J genes are TRBV5-6 and TRBJ2-7, with 9 bases fitting TRBD1. Germline values: CDR1 SGHDT, CDR2 YYEEEE. The V and J ends lost 3 bases and 2 bases, in that order; junction bases with no gene match: 6. The CDR3 extends over 15 amino acids. The CDR3 bases are TGTGCCAGCAGCTCCGGATGGACAGGGGCCTACGAGCAGTACTTC. It specifies CASSSGWTGAYEQYF.

This chain joins TRBV4-1 and TRBJ1-1; unclear D gene. CDR1 is MGHRA and CDR2 is YSYEKL in the germline V gene. CDR3 length: 15 amino acids. The V end lost 3 bases, the J end lost 0 bases, and 11 bases lay between the germline ends. CDR3 protein: CASSQTIIMNTEAFF. The DNA for the CDR3 is TGCGCCAGCAGCCAGACGATCATTATGAACACTGAAGCTTTCTTT.

This sequence joins TRBV9 and TRBJ2-7; 7 nucleotides agree with TRBD2. Trimming took 7 bases from V and 2 from J; bases not matched to a gene: 12. The germline CDR1 and CDR2 sequences are SGDLS and YYNGEE. The CDR3 contains 15 residues. The CDR3 loop is CASGPTAGPAYEQYF. For the CDR3, the DNA is TGTGCCAGCGGGCCCACAGCGGGACCCGCCTACGAGCAGTACTTC.

V usage is TRBV20-1 and J usage is TRBJ2-7, with a weak D call TRBD2 (6 bases). Germline CDR1 DFQATT, CDR2 SNEGSKA (reference sequence). The CDR3 runs 13 residues. With 6 bases removed from V and 0 bases from J, the gap between germline ends came to 12 bases. The CDR3 DNA follows: TGCAGTGCCGCGGGGACCGCCTCCTACGAGCAGTACTTC. Its translation: CSAAGTASYEQYF.

The V call is TRBV4-1, the J call TRBJ2-7, with 7 bases that match TRBD1. CDR1 MGHRA and CDR2 YSYEKL come from the germline V gene. The CDR3 is 14 residues long. The J segment lost 3 bases and the V segment lost 4 bases, leaving 6 bases of the junction unmatched. CDR3 sequence reads: CASSPEAGGYEQYF. The CDR3 nucleotides are TGCGCCAGCAGCCCTGAGGCAGGGGGCTACGAGCAGTACTTC.

This clonotype was detected only once. V is TRBV30 and J is TRBJ2-2; D unresolved. CDR1 and CDR2 from the germline V gene are GTSNPN and SVGIG (reference sequence). The CDR3 consists of 14 residues. Trimming pared 4 bases from V and 4 bases from J, leaving 13 bases between. The CDR3 DNA is TGTGCCTGGACCCCCGGACCGCCCACCGGGGAGCTGTTTTTT. It is translated as CAWTPGPPTGELFF. The full variable domain, rest sourced from reference TRBV30 and TRBJ2-2, is SQTIHQWPATLVQPVGSPLSLECTVEGTSNPNLYWYRQAAGRGLQLLFYSVGIGQISSEVPQNLSASRPQDRQFILSSKKLLLSDSGFYLCAWTPGPPTGELFFGEGSRLTVL.

The chain combines TRBV29-1 with TRBJ2-7, with a tentative D call TRBD1 (6 bases). Trimming left V 5 bases short and J 4 bases short, with 15 bases between. The germline CDR1 and CDR2 sequences are SQVTM and ANQGSEA. The CDR3 sequence is 13 residues long. In DNA, the CDR3 is TGCAGCGTTCGCCCGACAGGAAGATACGAGCAGTACTTC. This translates into CSVRPTGRYEQYF.

The genes are TRBV7-9 and TRBJ1-2; possible D gene TRBD1, 5 bases. Trimming stripped 5 bases from V and 8 bases from J, with 18 bases between. This CDR3 has 14 amino acids. Germline values: CDR1 SEHNR, CDR2 FQNEAQ (reference sequence). CDR3 residues: CASSTISGQEGYTF. As DNA, the CDR3 is TGTGCCAGCAGCACTATCTCAGGGCAGGAAGGCTACACCTTC.

V is TRBV27 and J is TRBJ2-5; 12 positions agree with TRBD2. Germline trimming cut 4 bases from V and 4 bases from J; bases unmatched to any gene: 7. In germline, CDR1 is MNHEY, CDR2 SMNVEV (reference sequence). The CDR3 has 16 residues. CDR3 region: CASSSGLAGGRETQYF. The CDR3 region has the DNA TGTGCCAGCAGTTCTGGGCTAGCGGGGGGGCGAGAGACCCAGTACTTC.

The chain has TRBV14 and TRBJ2-3; the D call may be TRBD1 or TRBD2 (5 bases each). Trimming shortened V by 4 bases and J by 4 bases, and 12 bases separated the two germline ends. The germline V gene encodes CDR1 SGHDN and CDR2 FVKESK. This CDR3 is built from 14 residues. This CDR3 is CASSLRRGPDTQYF. The CDR3 region has the DNA TGTGCCAGCAGCCTCCGCCGGGGCCCAGATACGCAGTATTTT.

The V call is TRBV5-1, the J call TRBJ1-1, with unresolved D. The CDR3 has 15 residues. V lost 2 bases and J lost 3, with 14 bases in between. Germline CDR1 is SGHRS and CDR2 is YFSETQ. CDR3 bases: TGCGCCAGCAGCTTTGGCGAGCACGGGTACACTGAAGCTTTCTTT. Protein: CASSFGEHGYTEAFF.

The V and J genes are TRBV27 and TRBJ2-3; 13 bases agree with TRBD2. CDR1 is MNHEY, CDR2 SMNVEV, per germline (reference sequence). V shed 4 bases, J shed 3 bases, and the junction held 4 bases outside the gene matches. The CDR3 extends over 16 amino acids. The CDR3 region has the DNA TGTGCCAGCAGTTCGACTAGCGGGGGGATTACAGATACGCAGTATTTT. Translating gives CASSSTSGGITDTQYF.

The chain combines TRBV24-1 with TRBJ2-1; D remains unclear. The CDR3 spans 11 residues. Trimming removed 6 bases at V and 10 bases at J, with 9 bases between. Germline values: CDR1 KGHDR, CDR2 SFDVKD. The CDR3 loop reads CATSLGGEQFF. The DNA of the CDR3 is TGTGCCACCAGTTTAGGCGGAGAGCAGTTCTTC.

The chain combines TRBV29-1 with TRBJ2-7; 7 bases map to TRBD1. The CDR3 runs 15 residues. In germline, CDR1 is SQVTM, CDR2 ANQGSEA. With V trimmed by 6 bases and J by 2 bases, 13 bases remained unmatched. The CDR3 sequence is CSVQGWTGKPYEQYF. The CDR3 coding sequence is TGCAGCGTCCAAGGCTGGACAGGTAAACCCTACGAGCAGTACTTC.

The chain carries TRBV9 and TRBJ1-5; D is uncertain. Between the trimmed V and J ends, which lost 0 bases and 7 bases, there was a span of 14 bases. This CDR3 is 15 amino acids long. The germline V gene encodes CDR1 SGDLS and CDR2 YYNGEE. In nucleotides, the CDR3 is TGTGCCAGCAGCGTAGGAGCAGGTGGTAGGCAGCCCCAGCATTTT. This encodes CASSVGAGGRQPQHF.

V and J are TRBV24-1 and TRBJ2-3; no firm D call. This CDR3 region has 15 residues. V was pared by 4 bases and J by 0 bases, with 10 bases between. Germline V gene sequence: CDR1 KGHDR, CDR2 SFDVKD. CDR3 residues: CATSERAASTDTQYF. The CDR3 DNA reads as TGTGCCACCAGTGAAAGGGCGGCAAGCACAGATACGCAGTATTTT.

In its sample, this clonotype was seen once. The gene calls are TRBV20-1 and TRBJ1-2, with TRBD1 as a possible D gene (6 bases). V was cut by 5 bases and J by 6 bases, with 16 bases left in between. Germline CDR1 and CDR2: DFQATT and SNEGSKA (reference sequence). The CDR3 is 13 amino acids. DNA of the CDR3: TGCAGTGCTCACGACGGGACACCCCATGGCTACACCTTC. This translates into CSAHDGTPHGYTF.

The chain has TRBV5-1 and TRBJ2-7, with 8 bases that match TRBD1. Germline trimming cut 4 bases from V and 6 bases from J; bases unmatched to any gene: 6. CDR1 SGHRS and CDR2 YFSETQ come from the germline V gene. The CDR3 is 13 amino acids. The DNA of the CDR3 is TGCGCCAGCAGCCGGGGACAGGCAGCCGAGCAGTACTTC. Protein: CASSRGQAAEQYF. The entire variable domain, with the rest obtained from reference TRBV5-1 and TRBJ2-7, is as follows: KAGVTQTPRYLIKTRGQQVTLSCSPISGHRSVSWYQQTPGQGLQFLFEYFSETQRNKGNFPGRFSGRQFSNSRSEMNVSTLELGDSALYLCASSRGQAAEQYFGPGTRLTVT.

The chain recombines TRBV7-9 with TRBJ1-2; D is possibly TRBD1 (6 bases). From germline, CDR1 is SEHNR and CDR2 FQNEAQ (reference sequence). The V end lost 5 bases, the J end lost 7 bases, and 11 bases lay between the germline ends. This CDR3 comprises 12 residues. The CDR3 DNA sequence: TGTGCCAGCAGCCCACAGGGTACTGGCTACACCTTC. Its protein product is CASSPQGTGYTF.

The chain is built from TRBV12-3 or TRBV12-4 and TRBJ2-1; TRBD2 might be the D (5 bases). Trimming shortened V by 6 bases and J by 8 bases, and 11 bases separated the two germline ends. The CDR3 contains 12 residues. CDR3: CASSPMRDEQFF. In DNA, the CDR3 is TGTGCCAGCAGCCCCATGAGGGATGAGCAGTTCTTC.